Below, 11 T cell receptor beta chains from the same sample are listed, as sequenced in a study of T cell responses to AZD1222 COVID-19 vaccine. Profiling relied on immunoSEQ multiplex PCR, and the TCRdb table lists in-frame clones only, not all of them. The data hold approximately 100,000 clones, with 91% observed a single time. The source was peripheral blood, collected on day 0 of AZD1222 vaccination. All receptors derive from an adult in good health.

This chain links TRBV19 with TRBJ1-6, with D perhaps TRBD1 (6 bases). CDR3 length equals 15 residues. Per germline, CDR1 LNHDA and CDR2 SQIVND (reference sequence). V lost 4 bases and J 6 bases, leaving 13 bases between the germline ends. The CDR3 region has the DNA TGTGCCAGTAGTAGTCAACAGGGAGGTAATTCACCCCTCCACTTT. Protein sequence: CASSSQQGGNSPLHF. The full variable domain, in which reference TRBV19 and TRBJ1-6 provide the parts outside the CDR3, is DGGITQSPKYLFRKEGQNVTLSCEQNLNHDAMYWYRQDPGQGLRLIYYSQIVNDFQKGDIAEGYSVSREKKESFPLTVTSAQKNPTAFYLCASSSQQGGNSPLHFGNGTRLTVT.

The V call is TRBV5-4, the J call TRBJ2-7; weak D call: TRBD1 (6 bases). The CDR3 spans 15 residues. V dropped 7 bases and J dropped 0 bases, with 17 bases sitting between them. Germline loops: CDR1 SGHNT, CDR2 YYREEE (reference sequence). CDR3 protein: CASQFGGQGSYEQYF. The CDR3 DNA reads TGTGCCAGCCAATTTGGGGGACAAGGCTCCTACGAGCAGTACTTC.

The J gene is TRBJ2-3, the V gene TRBV6-5; D remains unclear. Trimming removed 6 bases from V and 0 bases from J, with 13 bases in between. The length of the CDR3 is 15 residues. Germline V gene data show CDR1 as MNHEY and CDR2 as SVGAGI. For the CDR3, the DNA is TGTGCCAGCAGCATACTTGGAACTAGCACAGATACGCAGTATTTT. This sequence encodes CASSILGTSTDTQYF.

V usage is TRBV19 and J usage is TRBJ1-1, with no clear D. Trimming removed 10 bases from V and 5 bases from J, with 8 bases in between. The germline CDR1 and CDR2 sequences are LNHDA and SQIVND (reference sequence). The CDR3 totals 10 residues. The CDR3 region has the DNA TGTGCCACAAGTGTTACTGAAGCTTTCTTT. Translated: CATSVTEAFF.

This chain connects TRBV5-1 to TRBJ1-1; a weak D match, TRBD1 (5 bases). Trimming took 4 bases from V and 0 from J, leaving 10 bases between them. The CDR3 loop spans 14 amino acids. Germline V gene lookup returns CDR1 SGHRS and CDR2 YFSETQ. CDR3 nucleotide sequence: TGCGCCAGCAGCGTCCGACAGATGAACACTGAAGCTTTCTTT. It specifies CASSVRQMNTEAFF.

The chain joins TRBV5-1 to TRBJ2-3; 11 bases align to TRBD1. The germline gives CDR1 SGHRS, CDR2 YFSETQ. CDR3 length: 16 amino acids. Germline trimming cut 0 bases from V and 6 bases from J; bases unmatched to any gene: 6. CDR3 residues: CASSLEGQGAVDTQYF. CDR3 sequence (DNA): TGCGCCAGCAGCTTGGAAGGACAGGGGGCCGTGGATACGCAGTATTTT.

The CDR3 here is CASSPISAGELFF. The CDR3 coding sequence is TGTGCCAGCTCACCAATAAGCGCCGGGGAGCTGTTTTTT. This rearrangement joins TRBV18 to TRBJ2-2, with unresolved D. V gave up 2 bases and J gave up 6 bases, with 7 bases separating them. This CDR3 is built from 13 residues. CDR1 and CDR2 from the germline V gene are KGHSH and LQKENI.

The chain combines TRBV6-5 with TRBJ2-3, with D perhaps TRBD2 (5 bases). The CDR3 covers 15 residues. Germline CDR1 MNHEY, CDR2 SVGAGI. The ends were cut back, 8 bases at V and 2 bases at J, with 17 bases in the middle. The chain's CDR3 is CASSALRGYTDTQYF. As DNA, the CDR3 is TGTGCCAGCTCCGCCCTCCGGGGTTACACAGATACGCAGTATTTT.

There are a few counts of this clone. The CDR3 is CASSSLWGPAYEQYF. CDR3 nucleotides: TGTGCCAGCAGCTCTCTTTGGGGCCCAGCCTACGAGCAGTACTTC. The rearrangement links TRBV7-8 to TRBJ2-7, with TRBD1 as a possible D gene (5 bases). CDR1 and CDR2 (germline): SGHVS, FQNEAQ. The CDR3 is made up of 15 amino acids. Trimming took off 4 bases at V and 2 bases at J, with 15 bases between the two ends.

This clone was found once. In DNA, the CDR3 is TGTGCCTGGAGTGTACTAGCGGGCCAAGAGACCCAGTACTTC. Amino acid sequence: CAWSVLAGQETQYF. The chain has TRBV30 and TRBJ2-5; 9 nucleotides match TRBD2. After removal of 0 bases from V and 1 base from J, the junction contained 0 bases not matched to a gene. Germline CDR1 GTSNPN, CDR2 SVGIG (reference sequence). The CDR3 runs 14 residues.

The rearrangement uses TRBV5-1 and TRBJ2-1; D is possibly TRBD1 (6 bases). Germline CDR1 is SGHRS and CDR2 is YFSETQ. This CDR3 is built from 17 residues. Trimming removed 4 bases at V and 0 bases at J, with 17 bases between. For the CDR3, the DNA is TGCGCCAGCAGCCACGAGACAGGAGGACTCTCCTACAATGAGCAGTTCTTC. This sequence encodes CASSHETGGLSYNEQFF.